These 10 T cell receptor beta chains came from one sample sequenced in a study of shared clonotypes between healthy human individuals. Measured with immunoSEQ multiplex PCR; TCRdb has only the in-frame clones, and not every one. Of about 180,000 clones in the sample, over 80% were seen once. The sample taken for sequencing was naive CD4+ T cells sorted from blood. As for subset: CD45RA+ positively selected. The origin of the receptors is a woman aged 30 to 39 in good health.

This rearrangement joins TRBV5-5 to TRBJ2-7, with a tentative D call TRBD2 (6 bases). The CDR3 consists of 15 residues. Deletions cut 2 bases from V and 2 bases from J, with 14 bases between. The germline CDR1 and CDR2 sequences are SGHKS and YYEKEE (reference sequence). The CDR3 loop reads CASSFSRDLAYEQYF. Written as DNA, the CDR3 is TGTGCCAGCAGCTTTAGCCGGGACTTGGCCTACGAGCAGTACTTC.

V and J are TRBV10-3 and TRBJ2-7, with TRBD2 matching over 8 bases. V trimming: 1 base; J trimming: 1 base; junction bases outside the gene matches: 3. The CDR3 is made up of 15 amino acids. Looked up from germline, CDR1 is ENHRY and CDR2 is SYGVKD. The DNA for the CDR3 is TGTGCCATCAGTGAGTTAACTAGCGGATCCTACGAGCAGTACTTC. Protein sequence: CAISELTSGSYEQYF.

V usage is TRBV7-9 and J usage is TRBJ2-5, with 8 bases that match TRBD2. The V gene's germline CDR1 is SEHNR and CDR2 FQNEAQ (reference sequence). The trim removed 5 bases at V and 11 bases at J, leaving 16 bases unmatched. This CDR3 region has 15 residues. The CDR3 sequence: CASSGLSGGSTKQYF. The CDR3 region has the DNA TGTGCCAGCAGCGGACTCAGCGGGGGCTCTACGAAGCAGTACTTC.

The chain uses TRBV15 and TRBJ2-6; D gene uncertain. V lost 0 bases, J lost 0 bases, and 3 bases lay in between. The CDR3 length is 15 residues. CDR1 and CDR2 (germline): LNHNV, YYDKDF (reference sequence). The chain's CDR3 is CATSRESSGANVLTF. The CDR3 DNA follows: TGTGCCACCAGCAGAGAGAGCTCTGGGGCCAACGTCCTGACTTTC.

The chain links TRBV6-1 to TRBJ2-6; 7 positions agree with TRBD1. V gave up 7 bases and J gave up 1 base; unmatched junction bases: 4. CDR3 length: 15 amino acids. Germline CDR1 and CDR2: MNHNS and SASEGT. CDR3 nucleotide sequence: TGTGCCAGCAATAAGGACAGGTCTGGGGCCAACGTCCTGACTTTC. Amino acid sequence: CASNKDRSGANVLTF.

The genes are TRBV28 and TRBJ1-2, with 7 positions matching TRBD1. V shed 5 bases and J 7 bases; nucleotides not matched to a gene: 4. The CDR3 totals 12 residues. In germline, CDR1 is MDHEN, CDR2 SYDVKM. The CDR3 region is CASSTGQVGYTF. CDR3 coding DNA: TGTGCCAGCAGTACAGGACAGGTTGGCTACACCTTC.

The chain uses TRBV18 and TRBJ2-1, with 9 positions matching TRBD2. Germline trimming cut 6 bases from V and 5 bases from J; bases unmatched to any gene: 14. This CDR3 is 17 amino acids long. Germline loops: CDR1 KGHSH, CDR2 LQKENI. CDR3 residues: CASSRMLAGVEDNEQFF. CDR3 in DNA: TGTGCCAGCTCGAGGATGTTAGCGGGAGTGGAGGACAATGAGCAGTTCTTC.

The table lists this clone with a count of one. This chain links TRBV4-1 with TRBJ2-6, with unresolved D. The V and J ends lost 0 bases and 0 bases respectively, with 3 bases between them. The length of the CDR3 is 15 residues. The germline CDR1 and CDR2 sequences are MGHRA and YSYEKL. The CDR3 coding sequence is TGCGCCAGCAGCCAAGAAAACTCTGGGGCCAACGTCCTGACTTTC. Translating it yields CASSQENSGANVLTF.

CDR3 residues: CASSLRGPGNTIYF. CDR3 nucleotide sequence: TGTGCCAGCAGCTTAAGGGGCCCTGGAAACACCATATATTTT. This chain uses TRBV7-3 with TRBJ1-3; possible D gene TRBD1, 5 bases. Trimming stripped 1 base from V and 2 bases from J, with 6 bases between. This CDR3 comprises 14 residues. From germline, CDR1 is SGHTA and CDR2 FQGTGA.

This clone was seen just once. This chain uses TRBV9 with TRBJ2-1, with D possibly being TRBD2 (6 bases). The V end lost 3 bases, the J end lost 9 bases, and 19 bases lay between the germline ends. There are 15 residues in the CDR3. Germline CDR1 is SGDLS and CDR2 is YYNGEE. As DNA, the CDR3 is TGTGCCAGCAGCGCCGAGATGGGCGGGAACATTGAGCAGTTCTTC. Amino acid sequence: CASSAEMGGNIEQFF.